This T cell receptor beta chain appears in the sequencing data of a study of T cells in narcolepsy. Germline-derived CDR1 and CDR2 are SNHLY and FYNNEI. The CDR3 loop spans 15 amino acids. With 1 base clipped from V and 1 base from J, the junction kept 4 bases outside the gene matches. TCRdb's table, derived via immunoSEQ multiplex PCR, lists solely in-frame clones and lacks some. The data contain about 18,000 clones, approximately 90% of them seen just once; the ten biggest clones take up over 0.7%. The V gene is TRBV2, the J gene TRBJ2-7, with 7 bases identical to TRBD2. Input material: memory (CD45RA-) CD4+ T cells from blood. The TCR sequence derives from a human donor in good health. CDR3 sequence reads: CASSEGGGRSYEQYF. The CDR3 nucleotides are TGTGCCAGCAGTGAAGGGGGGGGACGGTCCTACGAGCAGTACTTC.